These 6 T cell receptor beta chains were all obtained from the same sample, sequenced in a study of shared clonotypes between healthy human individuals. The repertoire was sequenced with immunoSEQ multiplex PCR; TCRdb's copy has only in-frame clones and lacks some. This table has 2.5 million or so clones, approximately 92% appearing once. The sequenced material came from naive CD4+ T cells sorted from blood. Subset in this sample: CD45RA+ positively selected. The receptors originated from a young man in good health.

Of note for this clone: Other DNA sequences within the sample encode an identical CDR3. The chain carries TRBV29-1 and TRBJ1-5; a weak D match, TRBD1 (6 bases). Trimming removed 6 bases from V and 0 bases from J, with 12 bases in between. Germline V gene data show CDR1 as SQVTM and CDR2 as ANQGSEA. The CDR3 runs 14 residues. The CDR3 DNA is TGCAGCGTGGGTACAGGGCTTAGCAATCAGCCCCAGCATTTT. Amino acids: CSVGTGLSNQPQHF.

The chain carries TRBV28 and TRBJ2-7, with D unclear. Trimming stripped 3 bases from V and 5 bases from J, with 11 bases between. There are 13 residues in the CDR3. The germline gives CDR1 MDHEN, CDR2 SYDVKM. The CDR3 reads CASSFPVSNEQYF. As DNA, the CDR3 is TGTGCCAGCAGTTTCCCGGTTTCTAACGAGCAGTACTTC.

The chain uses TRBV9 and TRBJ2-2; TRBD2 matches at 8 bases. This CDR3 spans 17 amino acids. The trim removed 0 bases at V and 1 base at J, leaving 5 bases unmatched. The V gene's germline CDR1 is SGDLS and CDR2 YYNGEE. The CDR3 DNA is TGTGCCAGCAGCGTAGGAGCGGGGGAAGGGAACACCGGGGAGCTGTTTTTT. It translates to CASSVGAGEGNTGELFF.

Of note for this clone: The sample has other DNA sequences that encode this CDR3 too. V and J are TRBV18 and TRBJ1-1; possible D gene TRBD1, 6 bases. Germline CDR1 and CDR2: KGHSH and LQKENI. This CDR3 region has 14 residues. Deletions cut 3 bases from V and 4 bases from J, with 12 bases between. CDR3 coding DNA: TGTGCCAGCTCACCCGGCGGAGGGGGCACTGAAGCTTTCTTT. Protein product: CASSPGGGGTEAFF.

The chain has TRBV7-2 and TRBJ1-2; the match to TRBD1 covers 10 bases. Unmatched junction bases numbered 7, after V lost 5 bases and J lost 13 bases. The germline V gene encodes CDR1 SGHTA and CDR2 FQGNSA. This CDR3 is 12 amino acids long. This CDR3 is CASSRDRGLGTF. CDR3 in DNA: TGTGCCAGCAGCAGGGACAGGGGATTGGGCACCTTC.

This clone is a singleton in its sample. This chain links TRBV7-2 with TRBJ1-1; 7 bases fit TRBD1. Unmatched junction bases numbered 3, after V lost 5 bases and J lost 0 bases. Germline-derived CDR1 and CDR2 are SGHTA and FQGNSA. The CDR3 consists of 14 residues. CDR3 amino acids: CASSPGQVNTEAFF. In nucleotides, the CDR3 is TGTGCCAGCAGCCCTGGACAGGTGAACACTGAAGCTTTCTTT. The variable domain in full, completed from reference TRBV7-2 and TRBJ1-1, reads GAGVSQSPSNKVTEKGKDVELRCDPISGHTALYWYRQSLGQGLEFLIYFQGNSAPDKSGLPSDRFSAERTGGSVSTLTIQRTQQEDSAVYLCASSPGQVNTEAFFGQGTRLTVV.